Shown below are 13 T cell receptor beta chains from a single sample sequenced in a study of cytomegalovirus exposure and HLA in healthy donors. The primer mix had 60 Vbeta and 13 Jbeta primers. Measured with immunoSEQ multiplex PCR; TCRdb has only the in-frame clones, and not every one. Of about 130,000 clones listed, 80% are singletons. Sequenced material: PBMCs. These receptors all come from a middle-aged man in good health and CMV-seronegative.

This CDR3 reads CSGTGVTGELFF. DNA for the CDR3: TGTTCCGGGACGGGAGTTACCGGGGAGCTGTTTTTT. This chain links TRBV7-9 with TRBJ2-2, with a possible D match to TRBD2 (6 bases). From germline, CDR1 is SEHNR and CDR2 FQNEAQ (reference sequence). The CDR3 contains 12 residues. The full variable domain, in which reference TRBV7-9 and TRBJ2-2 provide the parts outside the CDR3, is DTGVSQNPRHKITKRGQNVTFRCDPISEHNRLYWYRQTLGQGPEFLTYFQNEAQLEKSRLLSDRFSAERPKGSFSTLEIQRTEQGDSAMYLCSGTGVTGELFFGEGSRLTVL.

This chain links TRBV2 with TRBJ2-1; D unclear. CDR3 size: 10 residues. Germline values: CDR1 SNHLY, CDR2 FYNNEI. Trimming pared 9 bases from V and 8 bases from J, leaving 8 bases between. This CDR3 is CASSVDEQFF. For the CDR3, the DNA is TGTGCCAGTTCGGTGGATGAGCAGTTCTTC.

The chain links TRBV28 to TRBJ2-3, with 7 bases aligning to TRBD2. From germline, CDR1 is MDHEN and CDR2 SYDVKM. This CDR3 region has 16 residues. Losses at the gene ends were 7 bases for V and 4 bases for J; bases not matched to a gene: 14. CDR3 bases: TGTGCCAGCACCTTTTGGGCACCAGGGAGGGCAGATACGCAGTATTTT. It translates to CASTFWAPGRADTQYF. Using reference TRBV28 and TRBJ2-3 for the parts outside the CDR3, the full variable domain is DVKVTQSSRYLVKRTGEKVFLECVQDMDHENMFWYRQDPGLGLRLIYFSYDVKMKEKGDIPEGYSVSREKKERFSLILESASTNQTSMYLCASTFWAPGRADTQYFGPGTRLTVL.

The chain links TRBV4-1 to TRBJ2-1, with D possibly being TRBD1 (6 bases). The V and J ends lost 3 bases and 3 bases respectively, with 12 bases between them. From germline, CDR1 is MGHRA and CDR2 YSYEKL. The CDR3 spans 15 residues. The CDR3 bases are TGCGCCAGCAGCCAGCTCCCGGACAGCTACAATGAGCAGTTCTTC. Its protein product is CASSQLPDSYNEQFF.

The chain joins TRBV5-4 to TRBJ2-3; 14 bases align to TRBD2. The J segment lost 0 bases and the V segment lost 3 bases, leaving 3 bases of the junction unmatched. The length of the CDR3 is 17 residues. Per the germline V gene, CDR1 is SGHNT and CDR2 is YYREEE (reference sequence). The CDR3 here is CASSWGLAGVSTDTQYF. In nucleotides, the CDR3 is TGTGCCAGCAGCTGGGGACTAGCGGGGGTAAGCACAGATACGCAGTATTTT.

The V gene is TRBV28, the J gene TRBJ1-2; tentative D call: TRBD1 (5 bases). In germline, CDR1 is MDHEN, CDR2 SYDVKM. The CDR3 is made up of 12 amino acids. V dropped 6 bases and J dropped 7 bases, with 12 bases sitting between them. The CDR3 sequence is CASSLRQTGYTF. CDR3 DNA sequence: TGTGCCAGCAGCCTTCGACAGACTGGCTACACCTTC.

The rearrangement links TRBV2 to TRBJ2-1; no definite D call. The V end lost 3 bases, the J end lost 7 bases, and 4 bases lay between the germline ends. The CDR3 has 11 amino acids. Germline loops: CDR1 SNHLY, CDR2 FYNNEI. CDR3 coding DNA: TGTGCCAGCAGTGATATAAATGAGCAGTTCTTC. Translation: CASSDINEQFF.

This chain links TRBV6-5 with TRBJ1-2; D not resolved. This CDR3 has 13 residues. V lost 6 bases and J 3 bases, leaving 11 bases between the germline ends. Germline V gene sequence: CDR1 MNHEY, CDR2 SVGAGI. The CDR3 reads CASRPTTDYGYTF. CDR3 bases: TGTGCCAGCAGACCGACAACGGACTATGGCTACACCTTC.

The CDR3 region is CASRGVNTEAFF. In nucleotides, the CDR3 is TGTGCCAGCAGGGGAGTGAACACTGAAGCTTTCTTT. The rearrangement links TRBV2 to TRBJ1-1; D unclear. Germline V lookup: CDR1 SNHLY, CDR2 FYNNEI. The CDR3 is 12 amino acids. The germline V and J ends were trimmed by 6 bases and 0 bases, with 5 bases remaining between them.

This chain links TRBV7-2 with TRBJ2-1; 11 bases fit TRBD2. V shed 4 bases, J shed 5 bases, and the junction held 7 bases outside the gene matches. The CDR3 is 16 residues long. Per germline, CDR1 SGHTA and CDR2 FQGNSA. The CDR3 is CASSSFTSGSNNEQFF. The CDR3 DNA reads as TGTGCCAGCAGCTCCTTTACTAGCGGGAGTAACAATGAGCAGTTCTTC.

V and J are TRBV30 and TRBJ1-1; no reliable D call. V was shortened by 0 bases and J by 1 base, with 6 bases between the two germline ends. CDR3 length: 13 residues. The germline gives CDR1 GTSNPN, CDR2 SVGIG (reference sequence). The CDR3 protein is CAWSVRRNTEAFF. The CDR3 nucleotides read TGTGCCTGGAGTGTACGGAGGAACACTGAAGCTTTCTTT.

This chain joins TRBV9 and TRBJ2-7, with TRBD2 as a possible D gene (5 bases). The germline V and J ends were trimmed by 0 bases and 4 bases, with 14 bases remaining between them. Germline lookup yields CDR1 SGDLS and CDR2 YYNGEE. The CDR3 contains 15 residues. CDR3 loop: CASSVAGGSGYEQYF. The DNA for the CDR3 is TGTGCCAGCAGCGTAGCTGGCGGGTCCGGGTACGAGCAGTACTTC.

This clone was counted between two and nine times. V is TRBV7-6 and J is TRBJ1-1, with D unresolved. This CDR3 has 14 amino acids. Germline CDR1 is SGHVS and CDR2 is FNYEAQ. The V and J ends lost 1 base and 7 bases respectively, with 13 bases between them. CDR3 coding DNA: TGTGCCAGCAGCTTAGATCCCACGTCAGGTGAAGCTTTCTTT. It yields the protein CASSLDPTSGEAFF.